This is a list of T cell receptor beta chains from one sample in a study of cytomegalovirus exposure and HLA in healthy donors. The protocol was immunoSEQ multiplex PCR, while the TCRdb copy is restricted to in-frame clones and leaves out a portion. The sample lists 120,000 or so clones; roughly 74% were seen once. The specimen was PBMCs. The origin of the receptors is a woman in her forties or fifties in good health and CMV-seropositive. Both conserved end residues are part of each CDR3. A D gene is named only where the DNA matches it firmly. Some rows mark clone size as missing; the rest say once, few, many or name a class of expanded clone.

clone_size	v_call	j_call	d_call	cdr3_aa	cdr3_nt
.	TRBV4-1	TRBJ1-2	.	CASSPGEGVYGYTF	TGCGCCAGCAGCCCGGGGGAGGGTGTGTATGGCTACACCTTC
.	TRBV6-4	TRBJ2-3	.	CASSEGAADTQYF	TGTGCCAGCAGTGAAGGGGCGGCGGATACGCAGTATTTT
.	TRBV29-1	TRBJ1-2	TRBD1	CSVEKGAAGGYTF	TGCAGCGTTGAAAAGGGGGCGGCTGGGGGCTACACCTTC
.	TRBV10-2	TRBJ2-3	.	CASRRDIDGDTQYF	TGCGCCAGCAGGAGGGACATCGACGGCGATACGCAGTATTTT
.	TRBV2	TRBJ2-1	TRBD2	CASKVSSGGAYEQFF	TGTGCCAGCAAGGTCTCTAGCGGGGGGGCCTATGAGCAGTTCTTC
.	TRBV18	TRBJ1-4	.	CASSPGATNEKLFF	TGTGCCAGCTCACCGGGAGCAACTAATGAAAAACTGTTTTTT
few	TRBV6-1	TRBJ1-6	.	CASSETAARSSPLHF	TGTGCCAGCAGTGAAACGGCCGCGCGGAGTTCACCCCTCCACTTT
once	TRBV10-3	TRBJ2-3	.	CATGEDTDTQYF	TGTGCCACGGGGGAGGACACAGATACGCAGTATTTT
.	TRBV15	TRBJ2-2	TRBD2	CATSRPAGGRGTGELFF	TGTGCCACCAGCAGGCCAGCGGGGGGCCGGGGCACCGGGGAGCTGTTTTTT
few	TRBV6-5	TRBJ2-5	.	CASRPPGLQETQYF	TGTGCCAGCAGACCACCGGGACTGCAAGAGACCCAGTACTTC
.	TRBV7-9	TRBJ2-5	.	CASSLGNGGAQYF	TGTGCCAGCAGCTTAGGAAACGGGGGAGCCCAGTACTTC
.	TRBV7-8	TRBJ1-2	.	CASSLGENYGYTF	TGTGCCAGCAGCTTAGGGGAGAACTATGGCTACACCTTC
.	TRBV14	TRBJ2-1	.	CASSDSSIYNEQFF	TGTGCCAGCAGCGACAGTAGTATCTACAATGAGCAGTTCTTC
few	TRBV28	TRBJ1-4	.	CASSPDSDNEKLFF	TGTGCCAGCAGTCCCGACAGCGATAATGAAAAACTGTTTTTT
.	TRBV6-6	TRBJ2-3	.	CASRSGTDTQYF	TGTGCCAGCAGGTCAGGCACAGATACGCAGTATTTT
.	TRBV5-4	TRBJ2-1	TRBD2	CASSSRLAGGDGNEQFF	TGTGCCAGCAGCTCGCGACTAGCGGGGGGTGATGGGAATGAGCAGTTCTTC
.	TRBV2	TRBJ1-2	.	CASRNGGGFGYGYTF	TGTGCCAGCAGGAACGGGGGGGGCTTTGGCTATGGCTACACCTTC
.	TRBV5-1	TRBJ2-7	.	CASSLGGGSYEQYF	TGCGCCAGCAGCTTGGGCGGCGGAAGCTACGAGCAGTACTTC
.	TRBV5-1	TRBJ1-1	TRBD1	CASSRSLFDRGQVAFF	TGCGCCAGCAGCCGATCACTATTCGACAGGGGTCAAGTGGCTTTCTTT
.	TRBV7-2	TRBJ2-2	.	CASSLGINTGELFF	TGTGCCAGCAGCTTAGGTATTAACACCGGGGAGCTGTTTTTT
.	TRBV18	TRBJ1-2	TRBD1	CASSPSGTGGPGGTF	TGTGCCAGCTCACCGTCCGGGACAGGAGGGCCCGGTGGCACCTTC
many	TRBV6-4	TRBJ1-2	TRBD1	CASSEGTGGAHGYTF	TGTGCCAGCAGTGAAGGGACAGGGGGCGCCCATGGCTACACCTTC
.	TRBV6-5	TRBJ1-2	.	CASSSGNYYGYTF	TGTGCCAGCAGTTCGGGGAACTACTATGGCTACACCTTC
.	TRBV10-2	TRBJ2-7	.	CASRQGTSYEQYF	TGCGCCAGCAGACAGGGGACTTCCTACGAGCAGTACTTC
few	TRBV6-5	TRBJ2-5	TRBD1	CASSYRRGSQETQYF	TGTGCCAGCAGTTACCGCAGGGGGTCCCAAGAGACCCAGTACTTC
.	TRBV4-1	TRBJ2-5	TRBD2	CASSHPARTSQETQYF	TGCGCCAGCAGCCATCCAGCCCGGACTAGTCAAGAGACCCAGTACTTC
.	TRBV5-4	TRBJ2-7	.	CASSPSGTLSYEQYF	TGTGCCAGCAGCCCGTCCGGGACTCTCTCCTACGAGCAGTACTTC
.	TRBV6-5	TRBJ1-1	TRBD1	CASSLPGQKAFF	TGTGCCAGCTCTCTCCCGGGACAGAAAGCTTTCTTT
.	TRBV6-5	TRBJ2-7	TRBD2	CASRGVYEQYF	TGTGCCAGCCGGGGGGTCTACGAGCAGTACTTC
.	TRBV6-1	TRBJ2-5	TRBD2	CASRRERQETQYF	TGTGCCAGCAGGCGGGAGCGCCAAGAGACCCAGTACTTC
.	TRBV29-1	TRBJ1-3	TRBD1	CSVDRGNTIYF	TGCAGCGTTGACAGGGGGAACACCATATATTTT
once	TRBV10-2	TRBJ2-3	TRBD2	CASGTSGPDTQYF	TGCGCCAGCGGGACTAGCGGACCAGATACGCAGTATTTT
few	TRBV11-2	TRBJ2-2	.	CASSPAALVGELFF	TGTGCCAGCAGCCCCGCCGCGTTAGTCGGGGAGCTGTTTTTT
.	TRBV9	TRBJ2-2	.	CASGRLGGNTGELFF	TGTGCCAGCGGGAGGCTGGGGGGGAACACCGGGGAGCTGTTTTTT
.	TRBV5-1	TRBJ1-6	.	CASSWYPGDSPLHF	TGCGCCAGCAGCTGGTACCCCGGGGATTCACCCCTCCACTTT
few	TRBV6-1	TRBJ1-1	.	CASRGGIEGAFF	TGTGCCAGCAGGGGGGGGATCGAGGGAGCTTTCTTT
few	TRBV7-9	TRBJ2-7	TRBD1	CASQPQGAYEQYF	TGTGCCAGCCAACCCCAGGGGGCGTACGAGCAGTACTTC
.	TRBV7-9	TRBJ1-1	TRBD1	CASSLEGQGGQAFF	TGTGCCAGCAGCTTAGAGGGACAGGGGGGTCAGGCTTTCTTT
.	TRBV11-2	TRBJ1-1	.	CASSLEMGRKNTEAFF	TGTGCCAGCAGCTTAGAGATGGGCAGGAAGAACACTGAAGCTTTCTTT
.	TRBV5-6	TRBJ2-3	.	CASSLGVLTDTQYF	TGTGCCAGCAGCTTGGGAGTACTCACAGATACGCAGTATTTT
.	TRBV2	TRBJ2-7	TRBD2	CASSGKTSGYEQYF	TGTGCCAGCAGCGGGAAGACTAGCGGGTACGAGCAGTACTTC
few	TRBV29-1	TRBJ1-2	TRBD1	CSVRTGNGYTF	TGCAGCGTCAGGACAGGGAATGGCTACACCTTC
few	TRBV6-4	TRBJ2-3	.	CASSDEGTDTQYF	TGTGCCAGCAGTGATGAGGGCACAGATACGCAGTATTTT